This T cell receptor (beta chain) appears in the sequencing data of a study of blood T cell repertoires in COVID-19. Study at large: The study drew acute and convalescent COVID-19 samples from the United States, Italy and Spain. T cells, B-cell-depleted T cells, or PBMCs provided the cDNA or gDNA that served as material.

This CDR3 contains 15 residues. Germline loops: CDR1 KGHDR, CDR2 SFDVKD. Trimming cost V 5 bases and J 8 bases, with 18 bases left between them. In the authors' workflow: Scientists estimated how many nucleated cells there were by amplifying reference gene primers. Assay: immunoSEQ multiplex PCR; the TCRdb copy retains only in-frame clones and omits some. V, J and clone size were drawn from that table, and D and trimming were deduced from the DNA. The sample holds 150,000 to 200,000 clones, around 76% seen once. Material for sequencing was peripheral blood. The V call is TRBV24-1, the J call TRBJ2-1; no definite D call. The sequence came from a woman in her forties or fifties with active or convalescent COVID-19. As DNA, the CDR3 is TGTGCCACCAGTGCCCACGGGTTGGCGATTGATGAGCAGTTCTTC. It translates to CATSAHGLAIDEQFF.